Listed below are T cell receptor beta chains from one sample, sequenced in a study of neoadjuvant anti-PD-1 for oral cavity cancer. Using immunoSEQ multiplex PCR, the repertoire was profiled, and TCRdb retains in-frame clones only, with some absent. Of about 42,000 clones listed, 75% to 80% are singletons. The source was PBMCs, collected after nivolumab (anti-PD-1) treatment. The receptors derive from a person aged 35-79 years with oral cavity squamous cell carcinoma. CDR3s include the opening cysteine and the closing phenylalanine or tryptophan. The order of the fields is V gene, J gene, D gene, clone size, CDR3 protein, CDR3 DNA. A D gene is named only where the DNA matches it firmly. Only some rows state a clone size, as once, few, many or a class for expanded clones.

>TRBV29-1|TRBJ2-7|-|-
CSGSSDYEQYF
TGCAGCGGATCTAGCGACTACGAGCAGTACTTC
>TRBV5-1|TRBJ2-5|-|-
CASSLGAGMMETQYF
TGCGCCAGCAGCTTGGGAGCAGGGATGATGGAGACCCAGTACTTC
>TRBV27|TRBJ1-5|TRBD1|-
CASSPRTGGYDGLSQPQHF
TGTGCCAGCAGTCCGCGGACAGGGGGCTACGATGGGCTTAGTCAGCCCCAGCATTTT
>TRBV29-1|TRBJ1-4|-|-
CSVKSLGFRDEKLFF
TGCAGCGTGAAATCCCTCGGGTTCCGGGACGAAAAACTGTTTTTT
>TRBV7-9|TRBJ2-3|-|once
CASSLAGSDTQYF
TGTGCCAGCAGCTTAGCGGGCTCAGATACGCAGTATTTT
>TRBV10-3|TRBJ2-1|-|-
CAISEERSQDRPSEQFF
TGTGCCATCAGTGAGGAGAGATCCCAAGACAGACCCAGTGAGCAGTTCTTC
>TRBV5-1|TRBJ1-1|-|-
CASTREPSGTVGANTEAFF
TGCGCCAGCACCAGAGAACCCTCCGGGACGGTAGGGGCTAACACTGAAGCTTTCTTT
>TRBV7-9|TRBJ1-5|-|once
CASSLGGYSNQPQHF
TGTGCCAGCAGCTTAGGGGGATATAGCAATCAGCCCCAGCATTTT
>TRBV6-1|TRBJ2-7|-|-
CASSVTGSYEQYF
TGTGCCAGCAGTGTAACAGGGTCCTACGAGCAGTACTTC
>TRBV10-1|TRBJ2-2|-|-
CASAPTTGELFF
TGCGCCAGCGCCCCTACCACCGGGGAGCTGTTTTTT
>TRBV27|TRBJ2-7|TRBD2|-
CASSSLAEEQYF
TGTGCCAGCAGTTCTCTAGCGGAGGAGCAGTACTTC
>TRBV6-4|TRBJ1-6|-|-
CASSDSSDNSPLHF
TGTGCCAGCAGTGACTCGTCAGATAATTCACCCCTCCACTTT
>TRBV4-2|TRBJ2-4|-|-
CASSQDLATRNIQYF
TGTGCCAGCAGCCAAGATCTAGCGACGAGAAACATTCAGTACTTC
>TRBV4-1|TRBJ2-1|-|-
CASSHVDLVSYNEQFF
TGCGCCAGCAGCCACGTAGACTTAGTTTCCTACAATGAGCAGTTCTTC
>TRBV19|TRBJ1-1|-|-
CASSPGFLMNTEAFF
TGTGCCAGTAGTCCGGGGTTCCTAATGAACACTGAAGCTTTCTTT
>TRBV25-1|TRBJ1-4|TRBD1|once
CASSEQGGVDEKLFF
TGTGCCAGCAGTGAACAGGGGGGGGTTGACGAAAAACTGTTTTTT
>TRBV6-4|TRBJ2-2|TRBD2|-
CASSTTSGGSNTGELFF
TGTGCCAGCAGTACGACTAGCGGGGGGTCGAACACCGGGGAGCTGTTTTTT
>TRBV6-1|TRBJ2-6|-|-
CASSAVASGANVLTF
TGTGCCAGCAGTGCGGTTGCCTCTGGGGCCAACGTCCTGACTTTC
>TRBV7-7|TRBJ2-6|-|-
CASSWRPQSRANVLTF
TGTGCCAGCAGCTGGCGACCACAAAGTCGGGCCAACGTCCTGACTTTC
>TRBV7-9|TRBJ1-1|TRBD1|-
CASSFSRTGPNTEAFF
TGTGCCAGCAGCTTCTCACGGACAGGGCCGAACACTGAAGCTTTCTTT
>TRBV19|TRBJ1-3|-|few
CASSIGGAGSSGNTIYF
TGTGCCAGTAGTATTGGGGGGGCAGGAAGCTCTGGAAACACCATATATTTT
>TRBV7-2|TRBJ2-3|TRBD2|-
CARREEGGDTQYF
TGTGCCAGGCGGGAGGAGGGGGGAGATACGCAGTATTTT
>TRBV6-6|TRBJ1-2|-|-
CASSYSQGRDYGYTF
TGTGCCAGCAGTTACTCTCAAGGGAGGGACTATGGCTACACCTTC
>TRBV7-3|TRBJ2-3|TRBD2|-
CASSLGLAGVTDTQYF
TGTGCCAGCAGCTTAGGGCTAGCGGGAGTCACAGATACGCAGTATTTT
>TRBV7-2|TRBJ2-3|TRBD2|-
CASSLASGGRDTQYF
TGTGCCAGCAGCTTGGCTAGCGGGGGGCGGGATACGCAGTATTTT
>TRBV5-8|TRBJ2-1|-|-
CASSFTRYNEQFF
TGTGCCAGCAGCTTTACTAGGTACAATGAGCAGTTCTTC
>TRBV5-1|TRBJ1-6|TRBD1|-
CASSLRQGPPLHF
TGCGCCAGCAGCTTACGACAGGGACCACCCCTCCACTTT
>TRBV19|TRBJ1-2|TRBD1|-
CASSTWTGPNYGYTF
TGTGCCAGTAGTACCTGGACAGGGCCTAACTATGGCTACACCTTC
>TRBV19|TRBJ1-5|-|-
CASSGSRDQPQHF
TGTGCCAGTTCTGGGAGTCGTGATCAGCCCCAGCATTTT
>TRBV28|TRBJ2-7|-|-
CASRLGGISRDEQYF
TGTGCCAGCAGACTCGGTGGGATATCCAGAGACGAGCAGTACTTC
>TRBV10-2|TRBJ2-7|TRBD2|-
CATRTSGSYEQYF
TGCGCCACCAGGACTAGCGGGAGCTACGAGCAGTACTTC
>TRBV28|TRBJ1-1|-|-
CASSDRISGEAFF
TGTGCCAGCAGTGACAGGATTTCGGGTGAAGCTTTCTTT
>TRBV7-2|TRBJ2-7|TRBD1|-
CASSGQGSYEQYF
TGTGCCAGCAGTGGACAGGGTAGCTACGAGCAGTACTTC
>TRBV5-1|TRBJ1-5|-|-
CASSLGASGNQPQHF
TGCGCCAGCAGCTTGGGGGCTAGTGGCAATCAGCCCCAGCATTTT
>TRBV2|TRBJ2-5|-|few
CASSRETQYF
TGTGCCAGCAGTAGAGAGACCCAGTACTTC
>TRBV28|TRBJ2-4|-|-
CASSLYPDRTAQYF
TGTGCCAGCAGTTTATATCCGGATCGGACGGCTCAGTACTTC
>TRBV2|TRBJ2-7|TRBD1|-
CASRVGQGLIYEQYF
TGTGCCAGCAGGGTCGGACAGGGCTTGATCTACGAGCAGTACTTC
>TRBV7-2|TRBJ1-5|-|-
CASSSTGGGGQPQHF
TGTGCCAGCAGCTCGACGGGGGGTGGGGGCCAGCCCCAGCATTTT
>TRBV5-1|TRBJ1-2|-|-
CASSLNLNYGYTF
TGCGCCAGCAGCTTGAATCTTAACTATGGCTACACCTTC
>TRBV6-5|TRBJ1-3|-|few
CASGLVSSGNTIYF
TGTGCCAGCGGCCTAGTCTCCTCTGGAAACACCATATATTTT
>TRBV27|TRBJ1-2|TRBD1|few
CASSLWVWGTGVWGYTF
TGTGCCAGCAGTTTATGGGTTTGGGGGACAGGGGTTTGGGGCTACACCTTC
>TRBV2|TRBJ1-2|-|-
CASSEEGQGYGYTF
TGTGCCAGCAGTGAAGAGGGTCAGGGCTATGGCTACACCTTC
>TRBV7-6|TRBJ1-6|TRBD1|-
CASGKDRANSPLHF
TGTGCCAGCGGAAAGGACAGGGCCAATTCACCCCTCCACTTT
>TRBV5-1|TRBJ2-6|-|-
CASSLVGEGSGANVLTF
TGCGCCAGCAGCTTGGTAGGGGAAGGCTCTGGGGCCAACGTCCTGACTTTC